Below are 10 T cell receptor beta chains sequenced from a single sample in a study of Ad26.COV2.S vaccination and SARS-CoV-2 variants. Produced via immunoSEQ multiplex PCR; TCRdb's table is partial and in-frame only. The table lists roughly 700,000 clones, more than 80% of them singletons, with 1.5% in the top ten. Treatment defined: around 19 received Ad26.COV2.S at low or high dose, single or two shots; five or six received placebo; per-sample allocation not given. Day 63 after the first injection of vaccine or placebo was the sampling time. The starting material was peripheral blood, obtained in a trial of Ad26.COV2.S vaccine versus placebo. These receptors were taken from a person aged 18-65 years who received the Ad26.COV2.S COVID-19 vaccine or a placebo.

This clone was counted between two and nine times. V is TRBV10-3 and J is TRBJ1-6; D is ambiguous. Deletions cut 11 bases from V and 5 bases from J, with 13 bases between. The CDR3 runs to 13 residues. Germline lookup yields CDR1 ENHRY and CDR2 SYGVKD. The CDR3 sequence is CAAQQQNNSPLHF. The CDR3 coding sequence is TGTGCCGCCCAACAGCAGAATAATTCACCCCTCCACTTT.

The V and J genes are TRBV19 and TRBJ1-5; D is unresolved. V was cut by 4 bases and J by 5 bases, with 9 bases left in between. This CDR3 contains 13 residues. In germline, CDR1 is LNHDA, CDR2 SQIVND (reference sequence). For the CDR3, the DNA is TGTGCCAGTAGTAAAGACACTTATCAGCCCCAGCATTTT. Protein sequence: CASSKDTYQPQHF. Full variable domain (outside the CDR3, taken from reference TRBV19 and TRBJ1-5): DGGITQSPKYLFRKEGQNVTLSCEQNLNHDAMYWYRQDPGQGLRLIYYSQIVNDFQKGDIAEGYSVSREKKESFPLTVTSAQKNPTAFYLCASSKDTYQPQHFGDGTRLSIL.

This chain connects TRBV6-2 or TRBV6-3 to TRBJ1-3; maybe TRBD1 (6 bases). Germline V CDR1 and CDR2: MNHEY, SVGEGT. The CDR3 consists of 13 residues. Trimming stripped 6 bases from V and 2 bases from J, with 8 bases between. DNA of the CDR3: TGTGCCAGCAGCGGGACAACTGGAAACACCATATATTTT. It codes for CASSGTTGNTIYF.

The DNA of the CDR3 is TGTGCCAGCAGCTTAGACGGCCAGGGAAACTACGAGCAGTACTTC. Its translation is CASSLDGQGNYEQYF. The chain carries TRBV7-9 and TRBJ2-7, with D tentatively TRBD1 (5 bases). The germline V gene has CDR1 SEHNR and CDR2 FQNEAQ (reference sequence). V shed 1 base and J shed 3 bases, with 13 bases lying between them. The CDR3 loop spans 15 amino acids. Supplemented by reference TRBV7-9 and TRBJ2-7, the full variable domain reads DTGVSQNPRHKITKRGQNVTFRCDPISEHNRLYWYRQTLGQGPEFLTYFQNEAQLEKSRLLSDRFSAERPKGSFSTLEIQRTEQGDSAMYLCASSLDGQGNYEQYFGPGTRLTVT.

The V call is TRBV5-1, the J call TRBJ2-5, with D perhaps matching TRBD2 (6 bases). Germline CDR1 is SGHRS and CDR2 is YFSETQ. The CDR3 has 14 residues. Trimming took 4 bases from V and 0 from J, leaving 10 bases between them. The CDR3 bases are TGCGCCAGCAGCCCAGCGGGCTACCAAGAGACCCAGTACTTC. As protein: CASSPAGYQETQYF.

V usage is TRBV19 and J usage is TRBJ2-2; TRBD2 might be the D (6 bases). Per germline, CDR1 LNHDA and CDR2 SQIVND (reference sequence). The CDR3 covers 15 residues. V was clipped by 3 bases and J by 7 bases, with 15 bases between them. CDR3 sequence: CASSMGLSGLGELFF. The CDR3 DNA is TGTGCCAGTAGTATGGGGCTAAGCGGGCTCGGGGAGCTGTTTTTT.

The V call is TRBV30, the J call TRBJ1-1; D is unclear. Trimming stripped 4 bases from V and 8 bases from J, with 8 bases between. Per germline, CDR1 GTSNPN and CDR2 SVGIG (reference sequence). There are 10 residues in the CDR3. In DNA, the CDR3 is TGTGCCTGGAAAAGGGCCGAAGCTTTCTTT. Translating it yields CAWKRAEAFF.

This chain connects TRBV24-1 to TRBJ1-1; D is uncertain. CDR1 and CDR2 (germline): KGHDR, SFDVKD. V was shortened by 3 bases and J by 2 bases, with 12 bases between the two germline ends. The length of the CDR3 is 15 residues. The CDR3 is CATSDPREGNTEAFF. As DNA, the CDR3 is TGTGCCACCAGTGATCCCCGGGAGGGTAACACTGAAGCTTTCTTT.

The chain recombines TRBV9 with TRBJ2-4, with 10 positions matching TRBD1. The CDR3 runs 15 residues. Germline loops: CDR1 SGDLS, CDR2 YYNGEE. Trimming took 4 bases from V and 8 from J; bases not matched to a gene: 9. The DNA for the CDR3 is TGTGCCAGCAGCTTGACAGGGGGCGGTCTCGACATTCAGTACTTC. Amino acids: CASSLTGGGLDIQYF.

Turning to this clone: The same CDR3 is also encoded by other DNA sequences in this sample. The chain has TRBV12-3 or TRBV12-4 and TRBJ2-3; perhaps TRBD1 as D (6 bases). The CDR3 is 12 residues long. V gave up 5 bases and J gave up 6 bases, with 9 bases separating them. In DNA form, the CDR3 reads TGTGCCAGCAGTCTGAGGGGGGATACGCAGTATTTT. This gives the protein CASSLRGDTQYF.